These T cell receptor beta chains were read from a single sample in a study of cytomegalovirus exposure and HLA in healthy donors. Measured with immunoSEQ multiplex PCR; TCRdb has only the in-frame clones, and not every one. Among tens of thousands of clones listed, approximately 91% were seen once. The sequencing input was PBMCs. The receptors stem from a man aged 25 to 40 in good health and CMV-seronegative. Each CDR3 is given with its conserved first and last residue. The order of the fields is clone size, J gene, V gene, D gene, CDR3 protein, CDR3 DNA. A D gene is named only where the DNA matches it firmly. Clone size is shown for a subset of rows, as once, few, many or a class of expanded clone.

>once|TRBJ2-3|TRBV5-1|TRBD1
CASRSDRVSDTQYF
TGCGCCAGCAGGTCGGACAGGGTATCAGATACGCAGTATTTT
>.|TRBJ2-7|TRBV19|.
CASSLRDTPDEQYF
TGTGCCAGTAGTCTCCGGGACACCCCTGACGAGCAGTACTTC
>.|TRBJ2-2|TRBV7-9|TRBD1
CASSSSGQGTGELFF
TGTGCCAGCAGCTCTTCCGGACAGGGCACCGGGGAGCTGTTTTTT
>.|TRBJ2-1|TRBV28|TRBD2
CASTTGTSFVQFF
TGTGCCAGCACTACCGGGACTAGCTTCGTTCAGTTCTTC
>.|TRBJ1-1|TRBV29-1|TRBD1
CSVKQGAEAFF
TGCAGCGTTAAACAGGGGGCTGAAGCTTTCTTT
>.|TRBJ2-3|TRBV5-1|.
CASSLDVGTDTQYF
TGCGCCAGCAGCTTGGATGTCGGCACAGATACGCAGTATTTT
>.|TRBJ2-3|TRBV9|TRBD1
CASSVVGDRGLNTQYF
TGTGCCAGCAGCGTAGTAGGGGACAGGGGGCTAAATACGCAGTATTTT
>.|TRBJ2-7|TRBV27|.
CASSPSRGNNYEQYF
TGTGCCAGCAGTCCCAGTAGAGGTAATAACTACGAGCAGTACTTC
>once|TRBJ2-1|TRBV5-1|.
CASSLDIADSYNEQFF
TGCGCCAGCAGCTTGGACATAGCGGATTCCTACAATGAGCAGTTCTTC
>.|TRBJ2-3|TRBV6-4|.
CASSRDNGNTQYF
TGTGCCAGCAGCCGGGACAATGGCAATACGCAGTATTTT
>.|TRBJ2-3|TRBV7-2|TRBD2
CASSRGVAGVADTQYF
TGTGCCAGCAGTAGGGGGGTAGCGGGAGTCGCAGATACGCAGTATTTT
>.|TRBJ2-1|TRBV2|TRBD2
CASSPTTGTRNAQFF
TGTGCCAGCAGTCCAACAACCGGGACTAGGAATGCGCAGTTCTTC